A single sample is the source of the 24 T cell receptor beta chains below, sequenced in a study of graft-versus-host responses after intestinal transplantation. These receptors' targets are unknown. Assay used: immunoSEQ multiplex PCR; TCRdb lists only in-frame clones, some missing. Among 25,000 to 35,000 clones, 70% to 85% were seen once, and the ten largest hold around a fifth. The material was unstimulated CD8+ T cells sorted from spleen or lymph node cells, obtained before intestinal transplant. The source is a human donor who received an intestinal transplant.

Remarks on this clone: Other DNA sequences of this sample code for an identical CDR3. The gene calls are TRBV5-5 and TRBJ2-1; D is unresolved. The CDR3 is 13 residues long. V was clipped by 0 bases and J by 3 bases, with 4 bases between them. Germline V gene data show CDR1 as SGHKS and CDR2 as YYEKEE (reference sequence). In DNA, the CDR3 is TGTGCCAGCAGCTTGGACAGCTACAATGAGCAGTTCTTC. It codes for CASSLDSYNEQFF.

The rearrangement links TRBV6-5 to TRBJ2-1; 13 bases fit TRBD2. This CDR3 is 16 amino acids long. Germline V gene lookup returns CDR1 MNHEY and CDR2 SVGAGI. J was trimmed by 3 bases and V by 2 bases; bases with no gene match: 1. The CDR3 nucleotides read TGTGCCAGCAGTTACACTAGCGGGGGGGGCTACAATGAGCAGTTCTTC. It translates to CASSYTSGGGYNEQFF.

The chain recombines TRBV6-5 with TRBJ2-2; D remains unclear. The CDR3 covers 15 residues. V shed 0 bases and J shed 6 bases, with 11 bases lying between them. The germline V gene has CDR1 MNHEY and CDR2 SVGAGI. For the CDR3, the DNA is TGTGCCAGCAGTTACTCCCAGGCCTCCGCCGGGGAGCTGTTTTTT. It specifies CASSYSQASAGELFF.

The genes are TRBV18 and TRBJ2-5, with D maybe TRBD2 (6 bases). Trimming shortened V by 1 base and J by 1 base, and 13 bases separated the two germline ends. The CDR3 length is 16 residues. Germline lookup yields CDR1 KGHSH and CDR2 LQKENI. CDR3 protein: CASSPRFWGLQETQYF. CDR3 coding DNA: TGTGCCAGCTCACCACGTTTTTGGGGACTCCAAGAGACCCAGTACTTC. Full variable domain (missing parts from reference TRBV18 and TRBJ2-5): NAGVMQNPRHLVRRRGQEARLRCSPMKGHSHVYWYRQLPEEGLKFMVYLQKENIIDESGMPKERFSAEFPKEGPSILRIQQVVRGDSAAYFCASSPRFWGLQETQYFGPGTRLLVL.

The J gene is TRBJ2-1, the V gene TRBV6-1; D might be TRBD2 (5 bases). Trimming took off 1 base at V and 7 bases at J, with 11 bases between the two ends. This CDR3 contains 14 residues. Germline V gene sequence: CDR1 MNHNS, CDR2 SASEGT. The DNA for the CDR3 is TGTGCCAGCAGTGAAGTCGTTAGAGGGAATGAGCAGTTCTTC. This sequence encodes CASSEVVRGNEQFF.

The chain recombines TRBV28 with TRBJ2-5, with D perhaps matching TRBD2 (6 bases). Trimming removed 3 bases from V and 1 base from J, with 12 bases in between. CDR1 is MDHEN and CDR2 is SYDVKM in the germline V gene. This CDR3 contains 15 residues. The CDR3 DNA follows: TGTGCCAGCAGTTTCTACGGGACTTCCCAAGAGACCCAGTACTTC. This codes for CASSFYGTSQETQYF.

The J gene is TRBJ2-7, the V gene TRBV6-5; 10 bases line up with TRBD1. This CDR3 contains 14 residues. CDR1 is MNHEY and CDR2 is SVGAGI in the germline V gene. V lost 3 bases, J lost 2 bases, and 1 base stayed unmatched. Here the CDR3 DNA reads TGTGCCAGCAGTTATGGGACAGGGGCCTACGAGCAGTACTTC. Translating it yields CASSYGTGAYEQYF.

Remarks on this clone: This sample includes further DNA sequences coding for the same CDR3. This chain connects TRBV27 to TRBJ2-7; 8 nucleotides agree with TRBD2. Germline V lookup: CDR1 MNHEY, CDR2 SMNVEV (reference sequence). The CDR3 runs 15 residues. With V trimmed by 4 bases and J by 6 bases, 11 bases remained unmatched. The CDR3 region has the DNA TGTGCCAGCAGTTCCCCCGGGGTCGCGGGGGGCGAGCAGTACTTC. Translated, it gives CASSSPGVAGGEQYF.

The rearrangement links TRBV28 to TRBJ2-7, with D possibly TRBD1 on 6 matching bases. Germline V gene lookup returns CDR1 MDHEN and CDR2 SYDVKM. The CDR3 runs 14 residues. V was shortened by 3 bases and J by 2 bases, with 11 bases between the two germline ends. The CDR3 is CASSLRTETYEQYF. The CDR3 DNA reads TGTGCCAGCAGTTTGCGGACAGAAACCTACGAGCAGTACTTC.

The V and J genes are TRBV7-2 and TRBJ2-1, with 12 bases identical to TRBD2. This CDR3 spans 18 amino acids. V shed 1 base and J 8 bases; nucleotides not matched to a gene: 12. Looked up from germline, CDR1 is SGHTA and CDR2 is FQGNSA. DNA for the CDR3: TGTGCCAGCAGCTTAGGGCCCCACCTAGCGGGGGGGCCGGATGAGCAGTTCTTC. Its protein product is CASSLGPHLAGGPDEQFF.

The rearrangement joins TRBV27 to TRBJ2-1; tentatively, D is TRBD2 (6 bases). CDR1 MNHEY and CDR2 SMNVEV come from the germline V gene (reference sequence). CDR3 length: 15 amino acids. The V and J ends lost 2 bases and 2 bases respectively, with 10 bases between them. The CDR3 loop reads CASSLGTSTYNEQFF. DNA for the CDR3: TGTGCCAGCAGTTTAGGGACTTCTACCTACAATGAGCAGTTCTTC.

The chain carries TRBV19 and TRBJ2-5; perhaps TRBD1 as D (5 bases). Deletions cut 3 bases from V and 2 bases from J, with 10 bases between. This CDR3 has 14 residues. Germline V gene sequence: CDR1 LNHDA, CDR2 SQIVND (reference sequence). CDR3 nucleotides: TGTGCCAGTAGTATCCGACAGCTTCAAGAGACCCAGTACTTC. Amino acids: CASSIRQLQETQYF.

This clone qualifies as medium-sized. V is TRBV5-1 and J is TRBJ2-3, with 10 positions matching TRBD2. Looked up from germline, CDR1 is SGHRS and CDR2 is YFSETQ. This CDR3 contains 15 residues. With V trimmed by 2 bases and J by 8 bases, 8 bases remained unmatched. In nucleotides, the CDR3 is TGCGCCAGCAGCTTCGGTACTAGCGGGAAGGGTACGCAGTATTTT. Translated: CASSFGTSGKGTQYF.

This sequence joins TRBV5-1 and TRBJ2-6, with TRBD1 matching over 9 bases. Germline assignment: CDR1 SGHRS and CDR2 YFSETQ. This CDR3 contains 18 residues. V lost 1 base and J lost 2; bases outside the gene matches: 7. CDR3 DNA sequence: TGCGCCAGCAGCTTGTCGGGACAGGGAGGGACTGGGGCCAACGTCCTGACTTTC. As protein: CASSLSGQGGTGANVLTF.

This clone was seen a handful of times. V usage is TRBV10-3 and J usage is TRBJ2-7; TRBD2 is a possible D gene (6 bases). Per the germline V gene, CDR1 is ENHRY and CDR2 is SYGVKD. With 2 bases removed from V and 3 bases from J, the gap between germline ends came to 11 bases. The CDR3 sequence is 14 residues long. The CDR3 reads CAISETMEGYEQYF. CDR3 nucleotide sequence: TGTGCCATCAGTGAGACCATGGAGGGCTACGAGCAGTACTTC.

The chain couples TRBV15 to TRBJ1-5; unclear D gene. The CDR3 covers 17 residues. Between the trimmed V and J ends, which lost 0 bases and 0 bases, there was a span of 12 bases. In germline, CDR1 is LNHNV, CDR2 YYDKDF (reference sequence). DNA for the CDR3: TGTGCCACCAGCAGAGATCGGTCCTCCGATAGCAATCAGCCCCAGCATTTT. Protein sequence: CATSRDRSSDSNQPQHF.

V gene TRBV6-5 combines with J gene TRBJ2-1; a weak D match, TRBD2 (5 bases). V was clipped by 3 bases and J by 0 bases, with 6 bases between them. The germline V gene has CDR1 MNHEY and CDR2 SVGAGI. There are 14 residues in the CDR3. The CDR3 bases are TGTGCCAGCAGTTATGAGGGCTCCTACAATGAGCAGTTCTTC. Translated: CASSYEGSYNEQFF.

This clone has a handful of counts. The genes are TRBV28 and TRBJ1-2; 8 nucleotides line up with TRBD1. Unmatched junction bases numbered 6, after V lost 6 bases and J lost 6 bases. The germline gives CDR1 MDHEN, CDR2 SYDVKM. The CDR3 covers 13 residues. Written as DNA, the CDR3 is TGTGCCAGCAGAGAGACAGGGGAGGATGGCTACACCTTC. Protein: CASRETGEDGYTF.

CDR3: CASRGARDTSPEQYF. DNA of the CDR3: TGTGCCAGCAGAGGAGCCCGGGACACCTCTCCCGAGCAGTACTTC. The chain joins TRBV6-1 to TRBJ2-7, with D maybe TRBD1 (6 bases). Germline V gene lookup returns CDR1 MNHNS and CDR2 SASEGT. Trimming left V 6 bases short and J 6 bases short, with 21 bases between. The CDR3 is 15 amino acids.

The chain links TRBV5-1 to TRBJ2-5; 13 nucleotides match TRBD2. This CDR3 is 15 amino acids long. V was pared by 4 bases and J by 5 bases, with 5 bases of the junction left unmatched. CDR1 and CDR2 from the germline V gene are SGHRS and YFSETQ. CDR3 coding DNA: TGCGCCAGCAGCAGGACTAGCGGGGGCGGGGAGACCCAGTACTTC. It codes for CASSRTSGGGETQYF.

This clone was recorded once. The chain couples TRBV7-8 to TRBJ2-5; 8 nucleotides match TRBD1. The germline CDR1 and CDR2 sequences are SGHVS and FQNEAQ. This CDR3 region has 15 residues. J gave up 5 bases and V 6 bases, and 11 bases lay outside the gene matches. The CDR3 DNA sequence: TGTGCCAGCAGTCCGATACAGGGGGTCTGGGAGACCCAGTACTTC. Its translation is CASSPIQGVWETQYF. Based on the CDR3 plus reference TRBV7-8 and TRBJ2-5, the full variable domain is GAGVSQSPRYKVAKRGQDVALRCDPISGHVSLFWYQQALGQGPEFLTYFQNEAQLDKSGLPSDRFFAERPEGSVSTLKIQRTQQEDSAVYLCASSPIQGVWETQYFGPGTRLLVL.

The DNA of the CDR3 is TGTGCCAGCATCCCGGGATCCGGTATTAGCAATCAGCCCCAGCATTTT. This sequence encodes CASIPGSGISNQPQHF. The J gene is TRBJ1-5, the V gene TRBV7-4; no clear D gene. There are 16 residues in the CDR3. V was cut by 7 bases and J by 0 bases, with 16 bases left in between. The germline V gene has CDR1 SGHVT and CDR2 SQSDAQ.

The chain carries TRBV5-5 and TRBJ2-1; 9 positions match TRBD1. Germline assignment: CDR1 SGHKS and CDR2 YYEKEE (reference sequence). V was pared by 3 bases and J by 5 bases, with 3 bases of the junction left unmatched. This CDR3 contains 14 residues. CDR3 nucleotides: TGTGCCAGCAGCTGGGACAGGGTGGACAATGAGCAGTTCTTC. Its protein product is CASSWDRVDNEQFF.

This clone was counted between two and nine times. CDR3 DNA sequence: TGTGCCAGCAGTACCGACAGCTACGAGCAGTACTTC. It codes for CASSTDSYEQYF. The chain joins TRBV6-6 to TRBJ2-7; weak D call: TRBD1 (5 bases). Germline CDR1 and CDR2: MNHNY and SVGAGI (reference sequence). V gave up 5 bases and J gave up 3 bases, with 8 bases separating them. The CDR3 loop spans 12 amino acids.